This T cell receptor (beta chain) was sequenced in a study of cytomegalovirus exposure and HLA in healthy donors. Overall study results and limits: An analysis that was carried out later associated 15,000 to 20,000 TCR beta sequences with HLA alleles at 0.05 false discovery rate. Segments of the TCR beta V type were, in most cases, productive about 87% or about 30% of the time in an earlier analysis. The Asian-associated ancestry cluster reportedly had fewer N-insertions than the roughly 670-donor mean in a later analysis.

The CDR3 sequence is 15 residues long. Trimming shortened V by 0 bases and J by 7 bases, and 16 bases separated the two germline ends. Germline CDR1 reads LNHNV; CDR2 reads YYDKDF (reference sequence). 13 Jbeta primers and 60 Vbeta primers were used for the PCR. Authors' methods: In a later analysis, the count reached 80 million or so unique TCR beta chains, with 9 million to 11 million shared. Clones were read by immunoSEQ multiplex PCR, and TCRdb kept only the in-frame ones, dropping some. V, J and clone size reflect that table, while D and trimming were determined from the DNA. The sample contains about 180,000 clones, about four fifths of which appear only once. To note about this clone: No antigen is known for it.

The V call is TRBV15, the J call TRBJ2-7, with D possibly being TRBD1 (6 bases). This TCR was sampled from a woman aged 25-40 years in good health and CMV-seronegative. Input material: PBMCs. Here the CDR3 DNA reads TGTGCCACCAGCAGAGATGGGGGCCCGGCGTGGGAGCAGTACTTC. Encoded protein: CATSRDGGPAWEQYF.